A selection of T cell receptor beta chains follows, all from one sample in a study of blood T cell repertoires in COVID-19. Generated by immunoSEQ multiplex PCR, the TCRdb table keeps only in-frame clones and is missing some. The table records approximately 200,000 clones, around 85% of them present only once. The sequenced sample consisted of PBMCs or T cells enriched from blood (not recorded which). All receptors derive from a woman aged 35 to 49 with acute COVID-19. The CDR3 runs from the conserved cysteine through the conserved F or W. D genes are given only for firm matches. Some rows mark clone size as missing; the rest say once, few, many or name a class of expanded clone.

>TRBJ2-2|TRBD2|NA|TRBV3-1/TRBV3-2
TGTGCCAGCACTCTAAACCGACGCGGGGGGGCGCGCGGCACCGGGGAGCTGTTTTTT
CASTLNRRGGARGTGELFF
>TRBJ1-2|TRBD1|NA|TRBV18
TGTGCCAGCTCACCAGGACAGGGTGGCTACACCTTC
CASSPGQGGYTF
>TRBJ2-3|NA|NA|TRBV5-1
TGCGCCAGCAGCTTGGTTGAAGCAACAGATACGCAGTATTTT
CASSLVEATDTQYF
>TRBJ1-6|TRBD1|NA|TRBV5-5
TGTGCCAGCAGTTGGGGGACAGGGGATAATTCACCCCTCCACTTT
CASSWGTGDNSPLHF
>TRBJ2-2|TRBD2|NA|TRBV9
TGTGCCAGCAGCGTCGGTAGCGGGAGTTCCGGGGAGCTGTTTTTT
CASSVGSGSSGELFF
>TRBJ1-5|TRBD1|once|TRBV10-1
TGCGCCAGCAGTCCGGACAGGGTTGACCAGCCCCAGCATTTT
CASSPDRVDQPQHF
>TRBJ2-1|NA|NA|TRBV30
TGTGCCTGGAGTACGAGTTCCTCCTACAATGAGCAGTTCTTC
CAWSTSSSYNEQFF
>TRBJ2-1|TRBD1|NA|TRBV25-1
TGTGCCAGCAGACCGGGACAGGGTAACAATGAGCAGTTCTTC
CASRPGQGNNEQFF
>TRBJ2-7|TRBD1|many|TRBV14
TGTGCCAGCAGCTCACAGGGGTACGAGCAGTACTTC
CASSSQGYEQYF
>TRBJ2-7|TRBD1|NA|TRBV7-9
TGTGCCAGCAGCTTATCGACGACAGGGTTGAGGGAGCAGTACTTC
CASSLSTTGLREQYF
>TRBJ2-7|TRBD1|few|TRBV9
TGTGCCAGCAGTCCGGGGACAGGAATACAGGGCGAGCAGTACTTC
CASSPGTGIQGEQYF
>TRBJ2-7|NA|NA|TRBV2
TGTGCCAGCAGTGTGAGGGCAGCCGACCCCTACGAGCAGTACTTC
CASSVRAADPYEQYF
>TRBJ2-3|TRBD2|NA|TRBV30
TGTGCCTGGAGTCTAGCGGGCACAGATACGCAGTATTTT
CAWSLAGTDTQYF
>TRBJ1-2|NA|NA|TRBV29-1
TGCAGCGTGGAGGGCCGACACGGGGGATTCGGTTCGGGCTACACCTTC
CSVEGRHGGFGSGYTF
>TRBJ2-6|TRBD1|NA|TRBV4-3
TGCGCCAGCAGCCAAGATAACGGACAGGGAGTGGGGGGGGCCAACGTCCTGACTTTC
CASSQDNGQGVGGANVLTF
>TRBJ2-7|NA|NA|TRBV7-9
TGTGCCAGCAGCTGGAGTTCCTACGAGCAGTACTTC
CASSWSSYEQYF
>TRBJ2-3|NA|once|TRBV5-6
TGTGCCAGCAGGCTCGGCGGGGGCTTAACAGATACGCAGTATTTT
CASRLGGGLTDTQYF
>TRBJ1-6|TRBD1|NA|TRBV9
TGTGCCAGCAGCGAAGGGACAGTTAATTCACCCCTCCACTTT
CASSEGTVNSPLHF
>TRBJ2-7|NA|few|TRBV20-1
TGCAGTGCTAGTGTATTCGGGGGATCCGGTTACGAGCAGTACTTC
CSASVFGGSGYEQYF
>TRBJ1-6|TRBD1|many|TRBV7-9
TGTGCCAGCAGCTCGGGACAGGGGTTCTATAATTCACCCCTCCACTTT
CASSSGQGFYNSPLHF
>TRBJ1-3|NA|NA|TRBV18
TGTGCCAGCTCACCCCTCCCACTCTCGACCATATATTTT
CASSPLPLSTIYF
>TRBJ1-2|TRBD1|NA|TRBV6-5
TGTGCCAGCATCCCGATCCAGGGGGCTGACTATGGCTACACCTTC
CASIPIQGADYGYTF
>TRBJ2-1|TRBD2|NA|TRBV15
TGTGCCACCAGCAGCCGAGAGCGGGAGACGAATGAGCAGTTCTTC
CATSSRERETNEQFF
>TRBJ2-1|TRBD2|NA|TRBV6-4
TGTGCCAGCAGTTACCTTAGCGGGGGGAGTGAGCAGTTCTTC
CASSYLSGGSEQFF
>TRBJ2-7|TRBD1|NA|TRBV5-4
TGTGCCAGCAGCTTCGACAGGGCCTCCTCCTACGAGCAGTACTTC
CASSFDRASSYEQYF
>TRBJ2-5|NA|NA|TRBV28
TGTGCCAGCAGTCCCCGGGGGATCCTCCAAGAGACCCAGTACTTC
CASSPRGILQETQYF
>TRBJ1-1|NA|few|TRBV5-1
TGCGCCAGCAGCTTGGTTGGGGCGGGGATGAACACTGAAGCTTTCTTT
CASSLVGAGMNTEAFF
>TRBJ1-5|TRBD1|NA|TRBV4-1
TGCGCCAGCAGCCCCTCGGACAGGGGAATACCTTCCCAGCATTTT
CASSPSDRGIPSQHF
>TRBJ2-7|NA|NA|TRBV7-2
TGTGCCAGCAGCTTGGGACTCCGAACCTACGAGCAGTACTTC
CASSLGLRTYEQYF
>TRBJ2-4|TRBD1|NA|TRBV27
TGTGCCAGCAGTACCACACACAGGGGGCGGAACGGAAACATTCAGTACTTC
CASSTTHRGRNGNIQYF
>TRBJ1-1|NA|once|TRBV2
TGTGCCAGCAGTGAAGTGTTCGGCACTGAAGCTTTCTTT
CASSEVFGTEAFF
>TRBJ1-5|TRBD1|NA|TRBV4-1
TGCGCCAGCAGCCAAGAAGATAGCGGCAGGGGGCTAGATCAGCCCCAGCATTTT
CASSQEDSGRGLDQPQHF
>TRBJ1-4|NA|once|TRBV9
TGTGCCAGCAGCGTAGCGCAGAACACCGGGGAAAAACTGTTTTTT
CASSVAQNTGEKLFF
>TRBJ1-5|TRBD1|NA|TRBV19
TGTGCCAGTACCAACCAAGGGGGCCAACAGCCCCAGCATTTT
CASTNQGGQQPQHF
>TRBJ2-3|NA|NA|TRBV10-1
TGCGCCAGGTTCGCCAGGGGACCAGATACGCAGTATTTT
CARFARGPDTQYF
>TRBJ2-1|TRBD2|once|TRBV7-3
TGTGCCAGCAGCTCCCTAGCGGGGGGGCCTATAGGTGAGCAGTTCTTC
CASSSLAGGPIGEQFF
>TRBJ2-1|TRBD2|NA|TRBV5-4
TGTGCCAGCAGCCCAGTGACTAGCGGGAGGAACTACAATGAGCAGTTCTTC
CASSPVTSGRNYNEQFF
>TRBJ2-7|NA|NA|TRBV10-3
TGTGCCATCAGTGATTTACAGGAGTACTCCTACGAGCAGTACTTC
CAISDLQEYSYEQYF
>TRBJ1-2|TRBD1|NA|TRBV5-1
TGCGCCACCGGGACAGGGTATGGCTACACCTTC
CATGTGYGYTF
>TRBJ2-5|NA|NA|TRBV10-3
TGTGCCACGGGAAGGGCGGAAAGGGAGACCCAGTACTTC
CATGRAERETQYF
>TRBJ2-3|NA|NA|TRBV4-3
TGCGCCAGCAGCCAAGATATAGCGGACACAGATACGCAGTATTTT
CASSQDIADTDTQYF